A selection of T cell receptor beta chains follows, all from one sample in a study of blood T cell repertoires in COVID-19. The protocol was immunoSEQ multiplex PCR, while the TCRdb copy is restricted to in-frame clones and leaves out a portion. The repertoire holds 110,000 or so clones, with over 75% as singletons. Material: peripheral blood. Source of these receptors: a man in his fifties or sixties with acute or convalescent COVID-19. Each CDR3 is given with its conserved first and last residue. D genes are given only for firm matches. Rows give clone size only sometimes, using once, few, many, or a class for an expanded clone.

>TRBJ1-5|TRBD1|-|TRBV19
TGTGCCAGTAGTATAGGTGGAGGGGGCAGCAATCAGCCCCAGCATTTT
CASSIGGGGSNQPQHF
>TRBJ2-7|-|-|TRBV19
TGTGCCAGTAGCCCTACCTGGCTCAGGGAGCAGTACTTC
CASSPTWLREQYF
>TRBJ2-1|-|once|TRBV7-9
TGTGCCAGCAGCTTAAGAAGCGGAGTGGAAAATGAGCAGTTCTTC
CASSLRSGVENEQFF
>TRBJ2-1|TRBD2|-|TRBV28
TGTGCCAGCAGTTTCCTGTGGGAGGGGCCCTACAATGAGCAGTTCTTC
CASSFLWEGPYNEQFF
>TRBJ1-2|TRBD1|-|TRBV24-1
TGTGCCACCAGTGATCCGACAGGGGCCTATGGCTACACCTTC
CATSDPTGAYGYTF
>TRBJ2-2|TRBD2|-|TRBV6-1
TGTGCCAGCAGTGTACTAGCGGGGTCGAGCACCGGGGAGCTGTTTTTT
CASSVLAGSSTGELFF
>TRBJ2-4|TRBD1|-|TRBV7-2
TGTGCCAGCAGCTTAGAAGCAGGGACAGGGGGAAACATTCAGTACTTC
CASSLEAGTGGNIQYF
>TRBJ2-1|-|-|TRBV9
TGTGCCAGCAGCGGGACCGGGGTAAATGAGCAGTTCTTC
CASSGTGVNEQFF
>TRBJ1-4|-|-|TRBV19
TGTGCCAGTACCTCGCGGGAGGGAGAAAAACTGTTTTTT
CASTSREGEKLFF
>TRBJ2-7|TRBD2|-|TRBV29-1
TGCAGCGTTGCTTGGAAGCGGGGGAGCTCCTACGAGCAGTACTTC
CSVAWKRGSSYEQYF
>TRBJ2-1|TRBD2|-|TRBV3-1/TRBV3-2
TGTGCCAGCAGCCACCCCGGGACTAGCTTCCATAATGAGCAGTTCTTC
CASSHPGTSFHNEQFF
>TRBJ2-7|-|-|TRBV5-4
TGTGCCAGCAGCGGCGGAGGTAGCGTCTACGAGCAGTACTTC
CASSGGGSVYEQYF
>TRBJ2-2|TRBD2|once|TRBV19
TGTGCCGGGGGTAGCGGGAGGGACACCGGGGAGCTGTTTTTT
CAGGSGRDTGELFF
>TRBJ2-7|-|-|TRBV7-8
TGTGCCAGCAGCGACAGAACCAGAACAATTTCCTACGAGCAGTACTTC
CASSDRTRTISYEQYF
>TRBJ2-1|-|-|TRBV5-1
TGCGCCAGCAGCTTGGGACTAGGGTCGGTCGGGGAGCAGTTCTTC
CASSLGLGSVGEQFF
>TRBJ1-2|TRBD1|once|TRBV28
TGTGCCAGCAGGCCGGGACAGGACTATGGCTACACCTTC
CASRPGQDYGYTF
>TRBJ2-7|-|-|TRBV4-3
TGCGCCAGCAGCCAAGATCACGAGGGAGGACAGCAGTACTTC
CASSQDHEGGQQYF
>TRBJ2-7|-|-|TRBV21-1
TGTGCCAGCAGCAAAAGGAGACCCTCGCGGGAGGTCACGGTGTGTGTTGACGAGCAGTACTTC
CASSKRRPSREVTVCVDEQYF
>TRBJ1-6|-|-|TRBV7-2
TGTGCCAGCAGCTTAGAGCGGCGAAATTCACCCCTCCACTTT
CASSLERRNSPLHF
>TRBJ1-1|-|-|TRBV28
TGTGCCAGCAGTTTAAATGGTAGACTCTTGAACACTGAAGCTTTCTTT
CASSLNGRLLNTEAFF
>TRBJ2-7|TRBD1|-|TRBV29-1
TGCAGCGCCCTTTCCCCCCGGGCGGCAGGGGGTTCGTACGAGCAGTACTTC
CSALSPRAAGGSYEQYF
>TRBJ1-2|-|-|TRBV28
TGTGCCAGCAGTCGCGACAGGTCCGGCATTTGGGATGGCTACACCTTC
CASSRDRSGIWDGYTF
>TRBJ2-3|TRBD2|-|TRBV29-1
TGCAGCGTACTAGCGAGCACAGATACGCAGTATTTT
CSVLASTDTQYF
>TRBJ2-5|TRBD1|-|TRBV7-2
TGTGCCAGCAGCTTAGCGGAGGCAGGGGGCTATAGAAAAGAGACCCAGTACTTC
CASSLAEAGGYRKETQYF
>TRBJ1-5|-|-|TRBV27
TGTGCCAGCAGACAGGGTAGCAATCAGCCCCAGCATTTT
CASRQGSNQPQHF
>TRBJ2-7|TRBD1|-|TRBV18
TGTGCCAGCTCACTGCGGGACAGGGAAGAGCAGTACTTC
CASSLRDREEQYF
>TRBJ2-4|TRBD1|-|TRBV6-1
TGTGCCAGCAGTGAAGGAGGGGGCGAGAACATTCAGTACTTC
CASSEGGGENIQYF
>TRBJ1-5|-|-|TRBV6-2/TRBV6-3
TGTGCCAGCAGTGTGGCACCCGATCAGCCCCAGCATTTT
CASSVAPDQPQHF
>TRBJ1-3|-|-|TRBV19
TGTGCCAGTCGTTCAGATCCCTCTGGAAACACCATATATTTT
CASRSDPSGNTIYF
>TRBJ2-2|TRBD2|once|TRBV5-1
TGCGCCAGCAGCCCGAGACTAGCGGGAGTGGAGAATACCGGGGAGCTGTTTTTT
CASSPRLAGVENTGELFF
>TRBJ2-1|TRBD2|-|TRBV7-2
TGTGCCAGCAGCTTACCAGCGGGAGGGCTGGGGAATGAGCAGTTCTTC
CASSLPAGGLGNEQFF
>TRBJ2-3|TRBD2|-|TRBV3-1/TRBV3-2
TGTGCCAGCAGCCAGTTGGTAGCGGGAGTGGCAGATACGCAGTATTTT
CASSQLVAGVADTQYF
>TRBJ1-1|-|-|TRBV19
TGTGCCAGTAGTATAGAAAGGGGAGGTAGGAATGAACGCACTGAAGCTTTCTTT
CASSIERGGRNERTEAFF
>TRBJ2-3|TRBD1|-|TRBV3-1/TRBV3-2
TGTGCCAGCAGCCAAGACAGGACAGGGGGTAGCTCAGATACGCAGTATTTT
CASSQDRTGGSSDTQYF
>TRBJ1-5|-|-|TRBV15
TGTGCCACCAGCAGAGTCCAGGTTCTACGGCAGCCCCAGCATTTT
CATSRVQVLRQPQHF
>TRBJ2-2|-|-|TRBV7-9
TGTGCCAGCAGCCCCCAAGGACTCGCCTTTAGCGGGGAGCTGTTTTTT
CASSPQGLAFSGELFF
>TRBJ2-7|-|-|TRBV2
TGTGCCAGCAGTGAAGCTGAGGCCGGCTCCTACGAGCAGTACTTC
CASSEAEAGSYEQYF
>TRBJ1-1|-|-|TRBV18
TGTGCCAGCTCCTACTTAGGGGGAGCGAACACTGAAGCTTTCTTT
CASSYLGGANTEAFF
>TRBJ1-1|TRBD1|-|TRBV5-1
TGCGCCAGCAGCTCCCAAGGGACAGGCAGAGTAGGGGCTGAAGCTTTCTTT
CASSSQGTGRVGAEAFF
>TRBJ2-2|-|-|TRBV3-1/TRBV3-2
TGTGCCAGCAGCCAAGTTATTACCGGGGAGCTGTTTTTT
CASSQVITGELFF
>TRBJ1-1|-|-|TRBV19
TGTGCCAGTCCCCCACCAAGACAGATGAACACTGAAGCTTTCTTT
CASPPPRQMNTEAFF